This T cell receptor beta chain was sequenced in a study of CD4 T cells in relation to SARS-CoV-2 and coronaviruses (dated by TCRdb to the early 2020s). With regard to the full study: Patient-derived lymphoblastoid cell lines were used to map the HLA restriction of shared crossreactive spike epitopes. At the level of individual TCR clonotypes, the study measured memory CD4+ T cell crossreactivity between SARS-CoV-2 spike protein and common cold coronavirus spike proteins. The Adaptive Biotechnologies TCR-sequencing kit was used to sequence samples from a few pre-COVID donors and the naive versus memory experiments, whereas other data were Illumina-based. For other donors in the study, expansion assays were sequenced with a different, Illumina-based TCR-beta assay. The full study reports these points: Crossreactivity analysis centred on spike protein, so crossreactivity against other viral proteins was not assessed. The study was limited by small numbers of patients and tested TCRs. No donor contributed both pre-pandemic and post-infection samples, which limited tracing the source of pre-existing responses. Crossreactive clones showed significantly weaker SARS-CoV-2-driven expansion than monoreactive clones, consistent with antigenic imprinting. Sequencing naive versus memory cells indicated that the assay picks up memory recall responses, not primary responses primed during culture. Memory CD4+ clonotypes crossrecognizing SARS-CoV-2 and at least one common cold coronavirus spike were found in approximately 65% of donors.

Comment on this clone: The target of this receptor is not known. The input lacks base qualities; no much larger clone sits a single base away.

CD4+ T cells from unexposed donors were collected before the COVID-19 pandemic (2011-2018). To separate naive from memory CD4+ T cells, cryopreserved PBMCs first underwent CD4 enrichment and then EasySep naive CD4+ T cell enrichment. Leukapheresis product for the unexposed donors was bought commercially. Ficoll-Paque PLUS gradient centrifugation was used to isolate PBMCs from either whole blood or leukapheresis product. The PBMCs went either fresh into the expansion assay or into cryopreservation at -140 degrees C. The QIAamp Micro DNA Kit was used to extract genomic DNA from the CD4+ T cells. Germline trimming amounts to 6 bases on V and 8 bases on J, with 11 as the count of junction bases outside the gene matches. The germline V gene sets CDR1 to MDHEN and CDR2 to SYDVKM. The CDR3, cysteine through phenylalanine, is 14 amino acids long. The retained sequence is limited to the CDR3, 42 bases, with the frame set at the first base.

Uncultured naive and memory CD4+ T cell DNA received deep-resolution immunoSEQ TCR-beta sequencing. In the original analysis: Preprocessing removed nonproductive sequences and CDR3s not starting with C, not ending with F or W, or shorter than 7 amino acids. Cultured and uncultured naive and memory CD4+ repertoires were searched for CDR3s previously identified as spike- and CEF-reactive. CDR3 homology was quantified as pairwise Levenshtein distance, calculated with the stringdist R package after three terminal residues were trimmed from each end. In TCRdb, the immuneACCESS table is reduced to in-frame sequences with V and J assigned. These tables do not hold every clone; where another copy was compared, an unresolved V gene accounts for under half, and the others remain unexplained. V and J calls plus clone size are reproduced from that table; the DNA served to infer D and trimming. Counted in this sample were about 59,000 clones; roughly 90% of them appeared once. The ten largest clonotypes hold 1.4% of the sample.

This chain joins TRBV28 to TRBJ1-2, with 8 central nucleotides matching TRBD1. Sample: memory CD4+ T cells from PBMCs. This specimen's cell subset or site label, interpreted: memory (non-naive) CD4+ T cells. This clonotype originated in a human donor in good health. The CDR3 here reads CASSGRTGSGGYTF. The DNA reads TGTGCCAGCAGCGGTCGGACAGGGTCTGGAGGCTACACCTTC.